These 12 T cell receptor beta chains were sequenced from one sample in a study of blood T cell repertoires in COVID-19. Assay: immunoSEQ multiplex PCR; the TCRdb copy retains only in-frame clones and omits some. The sample holds around 23,000 clones; roughly 79% are singletons and the top ten take over 6.5%. Sequencing was performed on peripheral blood. These receptor sequences come from a man between 50 and 59 years old with COVID-19, enrolled during active disease.

The CDR3: CASSVDNEQFF. In DNA form, the CDR3 reads TGTGCCAGCAGTGTCGACAATGAGCAGTTCTTC. This chain links TRBV2 with TRBJ2-1; no clear D. Per the germline V gene, CDR1 is SNHLY and CDR2 is FYNNEI. V was clipped by 4 bases and J by 5 bases, with 3 bases between them. This CDR3 is built from 11 residues.

This clone was seen only once. This chain joins TRBV5-1 and TRBJ2-5; 8 nucleotides align to TRBD1. The germline V gene has CDR1 SGHRS and CDR2 YFSETQ. V lost 3 bases, J lost 5 bases, and 6 bases stayed unmatched. The CDR3 length is 14 residues. The CDR3 DNA is TGCGCCAGCAGCTGGACAGGGATTGGGGAGACCCAGTACTTC. Its translation is CASSWTGIGETQYF. Full variable domain (missing parts from reference TRBV5-1 and TRBJ2-5): KAGVTQTPRYLIKTRGQQVTLSCSPISGHRSVSWYQQTPGQGLQFLFEYFSETQRNKGNFPGRFSGRQFSNSRSEMNVSTLELGDSALYLCASSWTGIGETQYFGPGTRLLVL.

The genes are TRBV2 and TRBJ1-5; 7 nucleotides line up with TRBD1. This CDR3 spans 13 amino acids. The germline V gene encodes CDR1 SNHLY and CDR2 FYNNEI. After removal of 4 bases from V and 5 bases from J, the junction contained 2 bases not matched to a gene. The CDR3 DNA sequence: TGTGCCAGCAGTGGGGACAGCCATCAGCCCCAGCATTTT. As protein: CASSGDSHQPQHF.

The chain recombines TRBV6-1 with TRBJ1-4; no reliable D call. The germline CDR1 and CDR2 sequences are MNHNS and SASEGT. The germline V and J ends were trimmed by 2 bases and 0 bases, with 13 bases remaining between them. The CDR3 length is 17 residues. This CDR3 reads CASSERNRAATNEKLFF. In nucleotides, the CDR3 is TGTGCCAGCAGTGAAAGGAACCGTGCGGCAACTAATGAAAAACTGTTTTTT.

The chain uses TRBV7-9 and TRBJ1-6; D call uncertain. Trimming removed 6 bases at V and 8 bases at J, with 11 bases between. The CDR3 consists of 13 residues. Looked up from germline, CDR1 is SEHNR and CDR2 is FQNEAQ (reference sequence). The CDR3 sequence is CASSSDTDSPLHF. DNA of the CDR3: TGTGCCAGCAGTTCTGACACCGATTCACCCCTCCACTTT.

This clone was counted only a few times. This chain joins TRBV21-1 and TRBJ2-1; TRBD1 reflects the table's D call only, with no check against the DNA. TRBV21-1 is a pseudogene segment. There are 15 residues in the CDR3. The DNA for the CDR3 is TGTGCCAGCAGCAAAGCACTCCAGGGCTACAATGAGCAGTTCTTC. Amino acid sequence: CASSKALQGYNEQFF.

The CDR3 nucleotides are TGTGCCAGCAGCTCTTGGGGGGGAGGAGGTGAAAAACTGTTTTTT. It is translated as CASSSWGGGGEKLFF. The V and J genes are TRBV5-6 and TRBJ1-4; TRBD1 is a possible D gene (5 bases). The CDR3 length is 15 residues. Trimming took 3 bases from V and 7 from J, leaving 16 bases between them. CDR1 and CDR2 from the germline V gene are SGHDT and YYEEEE.

V is TRBV5-1 and J is TRBJ1-2; TRBD1 might be the D (5 bases). Germline-derived CDR1 and CDR2 are SGHRS and YFSETQ. V lost 2 bases, J lost 6 bases, and 14 bases lay in between. The CDR3 loop spans 14 amino acids. CDR3 bases: TGCGCCAGCAGCTTCAGTCAGGGAAAGGATGGCTACACCTTC. This codes for CASSFSQGKDGYTF.

This chain uses TRBV6-5 with TRBJ1-4; D possibly corresponds to TRBD1 (5 bases). V lost 5 bases and J lost 3, with 10 bases in between. The CDR3 has 14 amino acids. Looked up from germline, CDR1 is MNHEY and CDR2 is SVGAGI. The CDR3 DNA sequence: TGTGCCAGCAGTCCGACAGCGTCTAATGAAAAACTGTTTTTT. It translates to CASSPTASNEKLFF.

This chain links TRBV7-9 with TRBJ1-1; D remains unclear. The germline V gene encodes CDR1 SEHNR and CDR2 FQNEAQ (reference sequence). There are 15 residues in the CDR3. V was clipped by 5 bases and J by 4 bases, with 17 bases between them. CDR3 in DNA: TGTGCCAGCAGCCCCTATTCAGAGCGGGTCACTGAAGCTTTCTTT. This codes for CASSPYSERVTEAFF.

This chain connects TRBV29-1 to TRBJ1-6; 10 bases agree with TRBD1. The germline V gene has CDR1 SQVTM and CDR2 ANQGSEA. The CDR3 loop spans 15 amino acids. V gave up 5 bases and J gave up 9 bases; unmatched junction bases: 10. CDR3 bases: TGCAGCGTTAAAGTGGGACAGGGGTCGGGTTCACCCCTCCACTTT. This codes for CSVKVGQGSGSPLHF.

This rearrangement joins TRBV21-1 to TRBJ2-1; TRBD2, the table's D call, lacks a check against the DNA. TRBV21-1 is a pseudogene locus. This CDR3 comprises 17 residues. The DNA for the CDR3 is TGTGCCAGCAGCCCGAGAAGGGGACTAGCGGAGGAACATGAGCAGTTCTTC. This translates into CASSPRRGLAEEHEQFF.